The count of the clone carrying this T cell receptor beta chain is one. Its antigen is currently unknown. Between the trimmed V and J ends, which lost 7 bases and 2 bases, there was a span of 10 bases. The CDR3 totals 13 residues. CDR1 is ENHRY, CDR2 SYGVKD, per germline. These data are taken from a study of cytotoxic CD8 clonotypes in ibrutinib-treated CLL. Study results and limitations: Public clonotypes were rare and shrank or held steady on treatment.

Only in-frame clones appear in the TCRdb table, and some are missing; sequencing was by immunoSEQ multiplex PCR. Of 150,000 or so clones listed, 65% to 85% are singletons. Sequencing used PBMCs, obtained after 36 months of ibrutinib treatment. V and J are TRBV10-3 and TRBJ2-3; TRBD1 is a possible D gene (5 bases). This receptor was taken from a human donor with chronic lymphocytic leukemia. CDR3 region: CAITNGATDTQYF. CDR3 DNA: TGTGCCATCACCAATGGGGCCACAGATACGCAGTATTTT.